This is a list of T cell receptor beta chains from one sample in a study of cytomegalovirus exposure and HLA in healthy donors. Data came from immunoSEQ multiplex PCR; TCRdb stores just in-frame clones and leaves some out. The data contain approximately 88,000 clones, 76% of them seen just once; the ten biggest clones take up approximately 5.6%. The sequenced material came from PBMCs. The receptors originated from a man aged 25-45 years in good health and CMV-seropositive. The CDR3 runs from the conserved cysteine through the conserved F or W. The order of the fields is J gene, D gene, V gene, clone size, CDR3 DNA, CDR3 protein. The D gene is left open where the match is weak. The listing skips clone size in some rows; elsewhere it reads once, few, many or a size class.

TRBJ1-3,NA,TRBV19,few,TGTGCCAGTAGTATGGAGGGTCGTTGGGACACCATATATTTT,CASSMEGRWDTIYF
TRBJ1-2,NA,TRBV6-4,NA,TGTGCCAGCAGGGGCCCTACTAACTATGGCTACACCTTC,CASRGPTNYGYTF
TRBJ1-2,NA,TRBV19,NA,TGTGCCAGTAGTATTTTGGAAGGAGGAGGCTACACCTTC,CASSILEGGGYTF
TRBJ1-1,NA,TRBV27,NA,TGTGCCAGCAGGAATTTTGGGCTTCACACTGAAGCTTTCTTT,CASRNFGLHTEAFF
TRBJ2-3,TRBD2,TRBV5-4,NA,TGTGCCAGCAGCTTGGCCGTGACTAGCGGGGCAGATACGCAGTATTTT,CASSLAVTSGADTQYF
TRBJ2-7,TRBD2,TRBV27,once,TGTGCCAGCAGTTCCCGTAGCGGGAGCGGCTACGAGCAGTACTTC,CASSSRSGSGYEQYF
TRBJ2-1,NA,TRBV6-1,NA,TGTGCCAGCAGTCAAGGGGCCAATGAGCAGTTCTTC,CASSQGANEQFF
TRBJ1-4,NA,TRBV28,medium-sized,TGTGCCAGCAGTTTAGAACCTGGGGGGGGAAATGAAAAACTGTTTTTT,CASSLEPGGGNEKLFF
TRBJ1-1,NA,TRBV19,NA,TGTGCCAGTAGTATTGCGGACACTGAAGCTTTCTTT,CASSIADTEAFF
TRBJ2-3,NA,TRBV5-4,few,TGTGCCAGCAGCTTGCAGACAGGAGATACGCAGTATTTT,CASSLQTGDTQYF
TRBJ2-5,TRBD2,TRBV5-1,NA,TGCGCCAGCAGCATCCGGGACGGAGCGGGGGAGCAGTACTTC,CASSIRDGAGEQYF
TRBJ1-1,NA,TRBV7-3,NA,TGTGCCAGCAGCTTAGGGGCGAACACTGAAGCTTTCTTT,CASSLGANTEAFF
TRBJ1-2,NA,TRBV27,NA,TGTGCCAGCAGTCACTCATGGGGGCTGGGACATGGCTACACCTTC,CASSHSWGLGHGYTF
TRBJ2-3,NA,TRBV19,few,TGTGCCAGTAGTATTCCGGGACACCCGACATATTTT,CASSIPGHPTYF
TRBJ2-7,NA,TRBV2,NA,TGTGCCAGCACCGAGGGTGGATACGAGCAGTACTTC,CASTEGGYEQYF
TRBJ1-2,NA,TRBV21-1,NA,TGTGCCAGCAGCATTAGGAGTAGATATGGCTACACCTTC,CASSIRSRYGYTF
TRBJ2-1,NA,TRBV4-1,NA,TGCGCCAGCAGCCAAGGGACGGGACATAAAAATGAGCAGTTCTTC,CASSQGTGHKNEQFF
TRBJ2-1,NA,TRBV9,NA,TGTGCCAGCAGCTCCTCCTCCTACAATGAGCAGTTCTTC,CASSSSSYNEQFF
TRBJ2-1,TRBD1,TRBV7-9,few,TGTGCCAGCAGCTTAGGTCTCGGGACAGGGTTTGAGCAGTTCTTC,CASSLGLGTGFEQFF
TRBJ2-7,TRBD2,TRBV27,NA,TGTGCCAGCAGTTTAAAGGCTAGCGGGACCTACGAGCAGTACTTC,CASSLKASGTYEQYF
TRBJ2-2,TRBD1,TRBV9,NA,TGTGCCACACCGTGGGACAGGGGGCATCCGAACACCGGGGAGCTGTTTTTT,CATPWDRGHPNTGELFF
TRBJ1-4,NA,TRBV5-4,NA,TGTGCCAGCAGCTCCGGTGGGGCTCTTAATGGGGAAAAACTGTTTTTT,CASSSGGALNGEKLFF